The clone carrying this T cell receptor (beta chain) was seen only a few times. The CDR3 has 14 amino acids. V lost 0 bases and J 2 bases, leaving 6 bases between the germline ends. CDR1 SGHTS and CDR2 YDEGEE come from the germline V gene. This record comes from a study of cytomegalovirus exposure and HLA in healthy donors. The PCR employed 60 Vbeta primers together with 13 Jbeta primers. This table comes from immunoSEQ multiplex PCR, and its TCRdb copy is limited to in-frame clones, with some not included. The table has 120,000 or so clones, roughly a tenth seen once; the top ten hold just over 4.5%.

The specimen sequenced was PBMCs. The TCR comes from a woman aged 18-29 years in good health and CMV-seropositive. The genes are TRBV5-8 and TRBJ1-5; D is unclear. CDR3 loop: CASSLDQGNQPQHF. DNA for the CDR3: TGTGCCAGCAGCTTGGATCAGGGCAATCAGCCCCAGCATTTT.